The following is a TCR beta chain sequence with its context. Its antigen remains undetermined. No base quality information exists; no much larger clone differs at one position. The sample is drawn from a study of regulatory T cells in long-lasting Graves disease (dated by TCRdb to the early 2020s). About the study as a whole: Newly diagnosed Graves' disease patients had taken antithyroid drugs for less than 3 months. This study used TCR sequencing and RNA sequencing of peripheral blood to compare persistent Graves' disease patients against newly diagnosed Graves' disease patients. The study was registered as a clinical trial and conducted in China. TCR sequencing covered some 13 persistent and approximately 20 newly diagnosed Graves' disease patients, around 35 samples in total. On the study overall, not on this receptor specifically: The small sample size was acknowledged by the authors as a limitation that may reduce accuracy. Patients with persistent disease shared more public clonotypes (fewer than 3,000) than newly diagnosed patients did (about 1,000). Sequencing and analysis were limited to the TCR beta chain. Peripheral blood alone was examined, since thyroid tissue, which constituted the primary lesion, could not be accessed. Persistent Graves' disease patients showed lower TCR Shannon entropy and fewer highly expanded clones than newly diagnosed patients, suggesting clonal expansion. Preferential use of TRBV28, TRBJ1-2 and TRBJ2-5 was observed in persistent disease, whereas TRBV20-1 and TRBJ2-1 were favored in newly diagnosed disease.

Library generation was performed with multiplex PCR. Instrument on record: Illumina HiSeq 4000. To build TCR beta libraries, CDR3 regions were amplified by Arm-PCR using iRepertoire HTBI primers. PCR products were gel purified before sequencing. The original methods were these. Gene usage analysis of CDR3 amino acid clonotypes relied on the roughly 58 TRBV and 14 TRBJ segments identified across samples. Filtered high-quality paired reads were merged into contigs using COPE and FqMerger. BLAST was used to align contigs to the IMGT TRBV, TRBD and TRBJ reference genes, and CDR3 was defined following IMGT. Any clonotype with a frequency above 0.1% was counted as a highly expanded clone. Shannon entropy served as the measure of repertoire diversity, while the Gini coefficient captured V-J evenness. A clonotype was considered public if more than one individual shared it. TCRdb trimmed public reads at Q25 via fastp, called clones via MiXCR and kept in-frame beta chains. Rows with a matching CDR3 protein are joined into one entry that keeps the most common DNA and genes. TCRdb assigned the V and J calls; the authors' analysis was not used. The sample table lists approximately 400,000 distinct CDR3 sequences, 12% of them with a count of one. The ten largest clones take up 15% to 20% of the sample.

The time point tag for this specimen amounts to: newly diagnosed GD, antithyroid drugs for less than 3 months. RNA was extracted from PBMCs in TRIzol for both TCR sequencing and RNA sequencing. The diagnosis of Graves' disease was made according to American Thyroid Association guidelines. Patients for the study were recruited at an endocrinology department in Xi'an, China. Each patient gave approximately 10 milliliters of peripheral blood, collected in an EDTA anticoagulant tube. PBMCs were isolated by Ficoll Paque Plus density gradient separation without further T cell sorting. An Agilent 2100 Bioanalyzer and agarose gel were used to assess RNA quality, and a NanoDrop 2000 was used to measure RNA concentration. The germline V gene (reference sequence) yields GTSNPN for CDR1 and SVGIG for CDR2. From its cysteine to its phenylalanine, the CDR3 spans 14 amino acids. Solely the CDR3 DNA is kept, with 42 bases framed from the first base. V is cut back by 1 base and J by 7 bases, with 7 bases in the junction unmatched.

The sample was also linked to a second study, of T cells in Graves' hyperthyroidism and ophthalmopathy. Taken from the second paper: Graves' hyperthyroidism was defined as stable when no progression to ophthalmopathy occurred over 18 months of follow-up. The hyperthyroidism patients were between 18 and 65 years old and newly diagnosed, with a disease duration of less than 2 months. Exclusion was applied to patients with uncontrolled infections, other autoimmune diseases, pregnancy or lactation. Diagnoses relied on clinical symptoms, serum thyroxine and TRAb, thyroid ultrasound and orbital computed tomography. A first-round RT-PCR of the TCR CDR3 used the HTBI primer set with the Qiagen OneStep RT-PCR kit. Blood samples also contained most of the expanded thyroid clonotypes (frequency above 0.001), which suggests that blood repertoires may reflect thyroid immune responses. A model built on a 13 V-J signature distinguished ophthalmopathy from stable hyperthyroidism, reaching over 85% sensitivity and approximately 83% specificity in cross-validation and 80%/75% in testing. In validation, the model predicted progression to ophthalmopathy with around 71% sensitivity and approximately 72% specificity, a median of 6.5 months before onset. To identify TCR V-J signatures that set the groups apart, the researchers used a discovery cohort of about a hundred patients, made up of 43 with Graves' ophthalmopathy and 57 with stable Graves' hyperthyroidism. An independent validation cohort of fewer than 20 hyperthyroidism patients and 17 patients who later progressed to ophthalmopathy tested prospective prediction of ophthalmopathy. The 75 to 100 discovery patients were randomly divided into training and test sets at a 7:3 ratio. In six Graves' hyperthyroidism patients, the study also compared T-cell repertoires from thyroid tissue with T-cell repertoires from blood. Following sampling, methimazole starting at 30 mg daily was given to hyperthyroidism patients, and high-dose intravenous methylprednisolone was given to ophthalmopathy patients. Libraries were constructed in a second round of multiplex PCR, after which size selection and purification were performed. Libraries were sequenced paired-end with 100 bp reads on an Illumina HiSeq2000. Raw data were processed with SOAPnuke, discarding reads with adapters, uncalled bases, mean Phred below 15, or no exact constant-primer or identifier match. High-quality paired reads were merged using COPE v1.2.5, and each unique nucleotide sequence was defined as a clonotype. Clonotypes were aligned to IMGT TRBV, TRBD and TRBJ reference segments using MiTCR v1.1. Analysis was restricted to V-J combinations with a frequency above 0.0001, which covered roughly 99% of repertoires. A TCS score was defined as the ratio of F50 (clonal expansion) to E x V (chaos), with BLOSUM62-based TCRdist applied between CDR3 peptides within each V-J. Welch's t-statistics and random forest reduced 514 V-J features to roughly 13, which were used in a naive Bayes classifier (R e1071). No statistical method was used to set the sample size in advance, and investigators knew the group allocation. According to the paper, TCR Vbeta CDR3 sequencing was carried out on approximately 140 peripheral blood samples, which came from over 40 ophthalmopathy, 70 to 80 hyperthyroidism and roughly 17 progressor patients.

The starting material was peripheral blood mononuclear cells (PBMCs), obtained at new diagnosis, from a patient treated with antithyroid drugs. This receptor chain uses TRBV30 and TRBJ1-5; 7 bases in between match TRBD1. The TCR comes from a young woman with Graves disease. Donor details come from another sample of the same person, matched by shared clones. The CDR3 reads as follows: CAWSAGGGTQPQHF. The DNA is as follows: TGTGCCTGGAGTGCCGGAGGGGGCACGCAGCCCCAGCATTTT.